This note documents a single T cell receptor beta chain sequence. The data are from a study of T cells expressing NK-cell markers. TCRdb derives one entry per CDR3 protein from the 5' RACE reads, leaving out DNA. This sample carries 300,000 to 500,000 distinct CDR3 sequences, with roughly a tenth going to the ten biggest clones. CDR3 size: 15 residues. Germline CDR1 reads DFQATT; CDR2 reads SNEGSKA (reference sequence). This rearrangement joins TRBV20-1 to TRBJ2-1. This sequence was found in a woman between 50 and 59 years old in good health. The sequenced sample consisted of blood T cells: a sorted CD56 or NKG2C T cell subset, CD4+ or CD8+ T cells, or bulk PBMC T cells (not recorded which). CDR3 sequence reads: CSARVRLQSYNEQFF.